This TCR beta chain was obtained from a study of shared clonotypes between healthy human individuals. Study results and limitations: Few donors limited the genetic and exposure-history diversity represented. In contrast to clonotypes shared by all four donors, non-shared clonotypes had lower generation probabilities.

V dropped 3 bases and J dropped 5 bases, with 17 bases sitting between them. In germline, CDR1 is MNHEY, CDR2 SMNVEV (reference sequence). The CDR3 extends over 15 amino acids. This clone has only one observation. Its specificity is not known. Assay used: immunoSEQ multiplex PCR; TCRdb lists only in-frame clones, some missing. The sample records about 2.4 million clones, 90% to 95% being singletons. This clonotype originated in a man younger than 30 in good health. The sample comprised naive CD4+ T cells sorted from blood. Subset given: CD45RA+ positively selected. The rearrangement links TRBV27 to TRBJ2-7; no reliable D call. CDR3 bases: TGTGCCAGCAGTTTTCTCCCGCTTCGTCGTGACGAGCAGTACTTC. Translated, it gives CASSFLPLRRDEQYF.